The 32 T cell receptor beta chains listed next were all sequenced from one sample in a study of cytomegalovirus exposure and HLA in healthy donors (dated by TCRdb to about 2017). Libraries came from the immunoSEQ multiplex PCR assay. A mixture of 60 forward primers for TCR Vbeta segments and 13 reverse primers for TCR Jbeta segments was used in the multiplex PCR. Not all clones reach the TCRdb copy of this immuneACCESS table, which keeps in-frame sequences only. Checked studies attribute under half of the gap to unresolved V genes and leave the rest unexplained. The sample data list 200,000 or so clones, and around 86% of these were observed just once. The ten largest clones add up to less than 7% of the sample. Sample: PBMCs. These TCRs come from a man aged 35 to 55 in good health and CMV-seropositive.

This clone came up once. The J gene is TRBJ2-7, the V gene TRBV7-9; 7 positions agree with TRBD1. V trimming: 3 bases; J trimming: 3 bases; junction bases outside the gene matches: 5. CDR1 and CDR2 from the germline V gene are SEHNR and FQNEAQ (reference sequence). CDR3 length: 14 amino acids. CDR3 sequence (DNA): TGTGCCAGCAGCTTGCGCAGGGGGAGCTACGAGCAGTACTTC. Residues: CASSLRRGSYEQYF. The full variable domain, completed using reference TRBV7-9 and TRBJ2-7, is DTGVSQNPRHKITKRGQNVTFRCDPISEHNRLYWYRQTLGQGPEFLTYFQNEAQLEKSRLLSDRFSAERPKGSFSTLEIQRTEQGDSAMYLCASSLRRGSYEQYFGPGTRLTVT.

This chain links TRBV5-1 with TRBJ1-4; D not certain. There are 15 residues in the CDR3. Germline V lookup: CDR1 SGHRS, CDR2 YFSETQ. V lost 4 bases, J lost 0 bases, and 10 bases lay in between. The DNA for the CDR3 is TGCGCCAGCAGCCCCCGGACTGCAACTAATGAAAAACTGTTTTTT. Translated, it gives CASSPRTATNEKLFF.

The chain is built from TRBV2 and TRBJ1-6, with D possibly matching TRBD1 (6 bases). Germline loops: CDR1 SNHLY, CDR2 FYNNEI. V was shortened by 9 bases and J by 7 bases, with 16 bases between the two germline ends. The CDR3 runs 14 residues. CDR3 sequence: CARGSTGSNSPLHF. The DNA for the CDR3 is TGTGCCAGAGGATCCACAGGGAGCAATTCACCCCTCCACTTT.

The chain couples TRBV12-2 to TRBJ2-3; TRBD2, the table's D call, lacks a check against the DNA. TRBV12-2 is assigned pseudogene status. The CDR3 is 17 amino acids. For the CDR3, the DNA is TGTGCAAGTCGCTTTTTGGCCCGGGACTTCCCCACAGATACGCAGTATTTT. This codes for CASRFLARDFPTDTQYF.

The chain recombines TRBV7-3 with TRBJ1-1; TRBD1 aligns across 7 bases. CDR3 length: 14 residues. Germline trimming cut 5 bases from V and 2 bases from J; bases unmatched to any gene: 5. Germline CDR1 and CDR2: SGHTA and FQGTGA. CDR3 in DNA: TGTGCCAGCAGCCCAGGACAGGCAAACACTGAAGCTTTCTTT. Its protein is CASSPGQANTEAFF.

V and J are TRBV30 and TRBJ1-1, with D hard to call. The CDR3 totals 13 residues. The V and J ends lost 8 bases and 1 base respectively, with 14 bases between them. Germline V lookup: CDR1 GTSNPN, CDR2 SVGIG (reference sequence). Here the CDR3 DNA reads TGTGCCGGGGAGTTTGGGCCGAACACTGAAGCTTTCTTT. Translated, it gives CAGEFGPNTEAFF.

This chain joins TRBV5-8 and TRBJ1-5, with 7 bases that match TRBD1. Losses at the gene ends were 4 bases for V and 9 bases for J; bases not matched to a gene: 13. The CDR3 sequence is 15 residues long. Germline CDR1 and CDR2: SGHTS and YDEGEE. The CDR3: CASSDGTASEGPQHF. Here the CDR3 DNA reads TGTGCCAGCAGCGACGGGACAGCCTCCGAGGGGCCCCAGCATTTT.

The chain uses TRBV4-2 and TRBJ2-1; D remains unclear. CDR1 is LGHNA, CDR2 YNFKEQ, per germline. V was clipped by 6 bases and J by 1 base, with 10 bases between them. This CDR3 spans 14 amino acids. Here the CDR3 reads CASRNYGSYNEQFF. CDR3 bases: TGTGCCAGCAGAAACTATGGATCCTACAATGAGCAGTTCTTC.

The gene calls are TRBV2 and TRBJ1-5, with D tentatively TRBD1 (6 bases). The CDR3 length is 15 residues. CDR1 is SNHLY, CDR2 FYNNEI, per germline. Trimming shortened V by 6 bases and J by 9 bases, and 21 bases separated the two germline ends. CDR3 bases: TGTGCCAGCAGCGTTCGGACAGTAGGGAGTACGCCCCAGCATTTT. Translation gives CASSVRTVGSTPQHF.

This clone came up once. This chain links TRBV6-6 with TRBJ2-7; D might be TRBD1 (5 bases). CDR3 length: 14 residues. Germline lookup yields CDR1 MNHNY and CDR2 SVGAGI (reference sequence). Trimming took off 7 bases at V and 1 base at J, with 14 bases between the two ends. The CDR3, as DNA: TGTGCCAGCACCCTAGGGGCCAATTCCTACGAGCAGTACTTC. Its translation: CASTLGANSYEQYF.

This clone was counted only a few times. The junction differs from germline at one of its ends, possibly a read error. The V and J genes are TRBV2 and TRBJ1-4; 8 positions agree with TRBD1. This CDR3 has 11 amino acids. The germline V gene encodes CDR1 SNHLY and CDR2 FYNNEI. CDR3 residues: CASSLDRELKF. The CDR3 DNA reads TGTGCCAGCAGTTTGGACAGGGAGCTAAAATTT.

The rearrangement links TRBV7-3 to TRBJ2-3; 8 bases map to TRBD1. V gave up 1 base and J gave up 5 bases; unmatched junction bases: 5. Per germline, CDR1 SGHTA and CDR2 FQGTGA. The length of the CDR3 is 15 residues. The CDR3 here is CASSLSGQGGDTQYF. The CDR3 DNA is TGTGCCAGCAGCTTAAGTGGACAGGGCGGAGATACGCAGTATTTT.

This clone was seen a handful of times. J is TRBJ1-5 and V is TRBV7-8; unclear D gene. Trimming stripped 2 bases from V and 6 bases from J, with 5 bases between. The CDR3 runs 12 residues. Germline values: CDR1 SGHVS, CDR2 FQNEAQ. The CDR3 is CASSLSIQPQHF. In DNA form, the CDR3 reads TGTGCCAGCAGCTTATCCATTCAGCCCCAGCATTTT.

Worth noting for this clone: Germline and junction disagree at one end, which may indicate a read error. The chain combines TRBV5-6 with TRBJ1-1; D gene ambiguous. This CDR3 contains 11 residues. Germline-derived CDR1 and CDR2 are SGHDT and YYEEEE. The CDR3 DNA follows: TGTGCCAGCGGCTTAGGCGGTGAAGCTTTCTTT. Translating gives CASGLGGEAFF.

The chain couples TRBV19 to TRBJ1-5; 8 bases fit TRBD1. Germline V gene data show CDR1 as LNHDA and CDR2 as SQIVND (reference sequence). J lost 6 bases, V lost 7 bases, and 14 bases had no gene match. This CDR3 is 16 amino acids long. The CDR3 here is CASKNAGRGRAQPQHF. The CDR3 DNA is TGTGCCAGTAAAAATGCGGGCAGGGGGCGAGCTCAGCCCCAGCATTTT.

This clone came up a few times. The chain carries TRBV13 and TRBJ2-7; TRBD2 agrees at 7 bases. The CDR3 extends over 16 amino acids. Trimming took 2 bases from V and 3 from J; bases not matched to a gene: 10. CDR1 is PRHDT and CDR2 is FYEKMQ in the germline V gene (reference sequence). Here the CDR3 DNA reads TGTGCCAGCAGCTTATCCCGGGGGGTGGGGGGCTACGAGCAGTACTTC. Translated, it gives CASSLSRGVGGYEQYF.

This clone was observed once. The rearrangement joins TRBV5-1 to TRBJ2-7, with TRBD1 identical over 7 bases. This CDR3 comprises 14 residues. Germline CDR1 reads SGHRS; CDR2 reads YFSETQ. V lost 4 bases, J lost 0 bases, and 4 bases stayed unmatched. CDR3 sequence: CASSRKGASYEQYF. CDR3 bases: TGCGCCAGCAGCAGGAAGGGGGCCTCCTACGAGCAGTACTTC.

J is TRBJ1-4 and V is TRBV7-9; D is unclear. V shed 4 bases and J shed 4 bases, with 16 bases lying between them. Per germline, CDR1 SEHNR and CDR2 FQNEAQ (reference sequence). The CDR3 sequence is 16 residues long. The CDR3 nucleotides read TGTGCCAGCAGCTCGAATCCAGGTTCAAATAATGAAAAACTGTTTTTT. Amino acid sequence: CASSSNPGSNNEKLFF.

This CDR3 is CASSISARGPSTDTQYF. CDR3 nucleotide sequence: TGTGCCAGTAGTATTTCGGCGCGGGGCCCTAGCACAGATACGCAGTATTTT. The chain employs TRBV19 and TRBJ2-3, with D maybe TRBD2 (6 bases). Germline loops: CDR1 LNHDA, CDR2 SQIVND (reference sequence). Trimming stripped 3 bases from V and 0 bases from J, with 16 bases between. The CDR3 is 17 amino acids.

In DNA form, the CDR3 reads TGTGCCAGCAGCTGGGGACAAGGCGATCAGCCCCAGCATTTT. This translates into CASSWGQGDQPQHF. J is TRBJ1-5 and V is TRBV7-2, with D tentatively TRBD1 (6 bases). Trimming took off 4 bases at V and 5 bases at J, with 12 bases between the two ends. This CDR3 region has 14 residues. Germline V gene lookup returns CDR1 SGHTA and CDR2 FQGNSA.

The chain joins TRBV15 to TRBJ1-4, with 11 nucleotides matching TRBD1. CDR1 is LNHNV, CDR2 YYDKDF, per germline (reference sequence). Trimming removed 3 bases from V and 4 bases from J; junction bases left unmatched: 7. CDR3 size: 17 residues. Here the CDR3 reads CATSSRGQGAINEKLFF. Written as DNA, the CDR3 is TGTGCCACCAGCAGCCGCGGACAGGGGGCGATTAATGAAAAACTGTTTTTT. The full variable domain, completed using reference TRBV15 and TRBJ1-4, is DAMVIQNPRYQVTQFGKPVTLSCSQTLNHNVMYWYQQKSSQAPKLLFHYYDKDFNNEADTPDNFQSRRPNTSFCFLDIRSPGLGDTAMYLCATSSRGQGAINEKLFFGSGTQLSVL.

Remarks on this clone: The germline gene is not matched at one end of the junction; a read error may be the cause. The CDR3 bases are TGTGCCAGCAGTTACCATGAGACCCAGTACTTC. It specifies CASSYHETQYF. The genes are TRBV6-6 and TRBJ2-5; D is ambiguous. Germline CDR1 is MNHNY and CDR2 is SVGAGI (reference sequence). This CDR3 is 11 amino acids long.

CDR3 protein: CASSRSIQDITQYF. The CDR3 DNA reads as TGTGCCAGCAGTAGAAGCATTCAAGACATAACCCAGTACTTC. V and J are TRBV7-2 and TRBJ2-5; D uncertain. Per germline, CDR1 SGHTA and CDR2 FQGNSA. Deletions cut 6 bases from V and 8 bases from J, with 19 bases between. The CDR3 loop spans 14 amino acids.

The chain is built from TRBV7-6 and TRBJ2-7, with 8 bases aligning to TRBD1. Germline CDR1 SGHVS, CDR2 FNYEAQ. This CDR3 is built from 15 residues. The J segment lost 1 base and the V segment lost 1 base, leaving 3 bases of the junction unmatched. Here the CDR3 reads CASSLEGTGSYEQYF. CDR3 sequence (DNA): TGTGCCAGCAGCTTAGAGGGGACAGGTTCCTACGAGCAGTACTTC.

This chain joins TRBV6-5 and TRBJ2-7; a weak D match, TRBD2 (5 bases). Between the trimmed V and J ends, which lost 0 bases and 1 base, there was a span of 10 bases. The CDR3 is 15 amino acids. Looked up from germline, CDR1 is MNHEY and CDR2 is SVGAGI. CDR3 sequence reads: CASSYSRGVSYEQYF. Here the CDR3 DNA reads TGTGCCAGCAGTTACTCCCGGGGAGTATCCTACGAGCAGTACTTC.

The chain combines TRBV9 with TRBJ2-5; D may be TRBD1 (5 bases). CDR1 is SGDLS, CDR2 YYNGEE, per germline. CDR3 length equals 14 residues. Trimming cost V 0 bases and J 4 bases, with 10 bases left between them. The CDR3 reads CASSVGGAIETQYF. Here the CDR3 DNA reads TGTGCCAGCAGCGTAGGTGGGGCAATAGAGACCCAGTACTTC.

The chain links TRBV5-1 to TRBJ1-4, with 8 bases aligning to TRBD1. The CDR3 is 15 residues long. From germline, CDR1 is SGHRS and CDR2 YFSETQ. The junction had 5 bases not matched to a gene; V was cut back by 1 base and J by 6 bases. The CDR3 region is CASSLRTGRDEKLFF. CDR3 sequence (DNA): TGCGCCAGCAGCTTGAGGACAGGGCGAGATGAAAAACTGTTTTTT.

The gene calls are TRBV6-5 and TRBJ2-6, with D possibly being TRBD1 (7 bases). The V end was cut by 0 bases, the J end by 3 bases, with 9 bases between. Germline V lookup: CDR1 MNHEY, CDR2 SVGAGI. The length of the CDR3 is 16 residues. CDR3 sequence: CASSYSRGVGANVLTF. The CDR3 DNA reads TGTGCCAGCAGTTACTCCAGGGGGGTTGGGGCCAACGTCCTGACTTTC.

The J gene is TRBJ1-4, the V gene TRBV5-6; the D gene is possibly TRBD1 (6 bases). Per the germline V gene, CDR1 is SGHDT and CDR2 is YYEEEE. The CDR3 contains 13 residues. V lost 4 bases and J lost 10, with 14 bases in between. This CDR3 is CASSAFLGGKLFF. The CDR3 DNA sequence: TGTGCCAGCAGCGCCTTCCTAGGGGGAAAACTGTTTTTT.

J is TRBJ1-3 and V is TRBV7-3, with no clear D. V was trimmed by 3 bases and J by 4 bases, leaving 7 bases between them. This CDR3 contains 13 residues. Germline CDR1 reads SGHTA; CDR2 reads FQGTGA. The DNA for the CDR3 is TGTGCCAGCAGCTTTGCGGCCGGAAACACCATATATTTT. It is translated as CASSFAAGNTIYF. The variable domain in full, completed from reference TRBV7-3 and TRBJ1-3, reads GAGVSQTPSNKVTEKGKYVELRCDPISGHTALYWYRQSLGQGPEFLIYFQGTGAADDSGLPNDRFFAVRPEGSVSTLKIQRTERGDSAVYLCASSFAAGNTIYFGEGSWLTVV.

The genes are TRBV10-3 and TRBJ1-6; tentative D call: TRBD1 (6 bases). From germline, CDR1 is ENHRY and CDR2 SYGVKD. Trimming pared 5 bases from V and 0 bases from J, leaving 8 bases between. The CDR3 length is 15 residues. The CDR3 region is CAISRDNSYNSPLHF. The CDR3 DNA follows: TGTGCCATCAGTCGGGACAACTCCTATAATTCACCCCTCCACTTT.

The V and J genes are TRBV5-1 and TRBJ1-1; D call uncertain. Between the trimmed V and J ends, which lost 4 bases and 1 base, there was a span of 17 bases. The CDR3 loop spans 16 amino acids. Germline values: CDR1 SGHRS, CDR2 YFSETQ. CDR3 residues: CASSADPGGSNTEAFF. DNA of the CDR3: TGCGCCAGCAGCGCGGATCCGGGCGGGTCGAACACTGAAGCTTTCTTT.